These 5 T cell receptor beta chains originate from one sample sequenced in a study of OX40 agonist ivuxolimab in advanced cancers. Sequencing was performed with immunoSEQ multiplex PCR; in TCRdb, only in-frame clones are kept and a portion is missing. The table lists tens of thousands of clones, around 84% of them singletons, with around 2.6% in the top ten. Source: CD4+ or CD8+ T cells sorted from blood, taken in a trial of the OX40 agonist ivuxolimab. These receptors all come from an adult with an advanced solid tumor such as melanoma, head and neck, liver or kidney cancer.

This chain links TRBV19 with TRBJ1-1; 9 bases agree with TRBD1. The CDR3 is made up of 15 amino acids. Trimming took 6 bases from V and 4 from J; bases not matched to a gene: 9. CDR1 and CDR2 from the germline V gene are LNHDA and SQIVND (reference sequence). Written as DNA, the CDR3 is TGTGCCAGTAGCACAGGGGGCCATATGACCACTGAAGCTTTCTTT. Its protein product is CASSTGGHMTTEAFF.

This clone was counted once. Here the CDR3 reads CASSHQTGTGGTGELFF. CDR3 DNA sequence: TGTGCCAGCAGCCATCAAACCGGGACAGGGGGCACCGGGGAGCTGTTTTTT. The chain couples TRBV7-2 to TRBJ2-2; 11 positions agree with TRBD1. The CDR3 runs to 17 residues. Germline V gene sequence: CDR1 SGHTA, CDR2 FQGNSA. V lost 5 bases to trimming and J lost 4 bases; unmatched junction nucleotides: 9.

The rearrangement uses TRBV12-5 and TRBJ2-3, with D tentatively TRBD1 (5 bases). The CDR3 extends over 17 amino acids. Trimming stripped 5 bases from V and 7 bases from J, with 25 bases between. Germline values: CDR1 LGHNT, CDR2 FRNRAP. CDR3 residues: CASGLLWGSSSTYTQYF. In DNA, the CDR3 is TGTGCTAGTGGTCTTCTGTGGGGCTCCTCAAGCACGTATACGCAGTATTTT.

V usage is TRBV7-2 and J usage is TRBJ1-2, with 8 bases lining up with TRBD1. Trimming at V came to 4 bases and at J to 2 bases, leaving 6 bases not matched to a gene. The CDR3 extends over 15 amino acids. Germline V lookup: CDR1 SGHTA, CDR2 FQGNSA. CDR3 residues: CASSSVRGPNYGYTF. For the CDR3, the DNA is TGTGCCAGCAGCTCGGTCAGGGGGCCGAACTATGGCTACACCTTC.

In its sample, this clone was seen a few times. The CDR3 spells CASRATGGSPLHF. DNA of the CDR3: TGTGCCAGCAGAGCGACAGGGGGTTCACCCCTCCACTTT. The chain is built from TRBV6-5 and TRBJ1-6; 9 bases map to TRBD1. CDR1 MNHEY and CDR2 SVGAGI come from the germline V gene. Trimming cost V 6 bases and J 9 bases; bases outside gene matches: 3. This CDR3 has 13 amino acids.